This T cell receptor beta chain was captured in a study of blood T cell repertoires in COVID-19 (dated by TCRdb to 2020 to 2022). Regarding the study in general: Samples covering the acute and convalescent phases of COVID-19 were provided by collaborators in the United States, Italy and Spain. Subjects who had been exposed to COVID-19, were actively infected with it, or had recovered from it provided the deeply sampled blood TCRbeta repertoires that made up the dataset. HLA class I and class II types, where available, came from metadata supplied by the sample provider rather than from assay-based typing. Sample metadata almost always included a de-identified subject ID, COVID-19 status, age in years and sex. The material from the prospective study consisted of cDNA or gDNA derived from T cells, B-cell-depleted T cells, or PBMCs. Samples were obtained from the ongoing ImmuneRACE study (first 160 participants) and from roughly 1,300 subjects provided by 6 global collaborators. The repertoires were released in a freely available public database intended as a resource for research on the immune response to SARS-CoV-2.

Taken from the germline V gene (reference sequence), the CDR1 and CDR2 loops are MNHEY and SMNVEV. The CDR3 contains 14 residues, cysteine and phenylalanine counted. Just the 42-base CDR3 DNA is kept, in frame starting at base 1. Between the V and J ends, shortened by 2 bases and 0 bases respectively, the junction contains 5 bases. In the prospective study, participants were about 18 to 100 years old, resided in under 30 geographic areas of the United States, and were enrolled through a virtual design. In the prospective study, participants were assigned to cohorts based on the clinical history participants reported in a screening survey and a study questionnaire. Recovered participants in ImmuneRACE Cohort 3 were defined as having two consecutive negative NP/OP PCR tests, clearance from a healthcare professional, or resolution of symptoms. Mobile phlebotomists in the prospective study collected whole blood, serum and a nasopharyngeal or oropharyngeal swab from every participant. Over a roughly 2-month period, participants in the prospective study had the option of providing additional blood draws and questionnaires. Prospective study blood samples were shipped either frozen or at room temperature before DNA extraction.

Turning to this clone: The antigen it binds to is not known. Per-base quality was not reported, and no clone a single base away is much larger than it.

The research as a whole found: Clinical and demographic metadata were provided uncurated, with the amount varying by source and participant.

TCRbeta CDR3 regions were amplified from genomic DNA using the immunoSEQ Assay, a bias-controlled multiplex PCR. Concerning the study's data processing: Within the assay, amplification of reference gene primers was used to estimate how many nucleated cells each sample contained. Sequence reads were collapsed and filtered to measure the absolute abundance of every unique TCRbeta CDR3 rearrangement. For each sample, productive Simpson clonality was calculated as the square root of Simpson's diversity index over productive rearrangements. TCRdb carries this immuneACCESS record with in-frame sequences only. Its versions omit some clonotypes, under half of them owing to an unresolved V gene in the studies checked, with the rest unexplained. The DNA gave D and trimming, while V, J and clone size come from that table. Counted in this sample were 250,000 to 300,000 clones; around 86% of them appeared once. Clones ranked in the top ten supply approximately 1.5% of the sample.

The source of this sequence is a woman aged 40 to 50 who had recovered from COVID-19. Sequencing was carried out using PBMCs or T cells enriched from blood (not recorded which). The chain links TRBV27 with TRBJ1-5; the D gene is not confidently resolved. The CDR3 sequence is CASSLVSSNQPQHF. In nucleotide form, the sequence is TGTGCCAGCAGTTTAGTATCTAGCAATCAGCCCCAGCATTTT.